This T cell receptor (beta chain) appears in the sequencing data of a study of blood T cells in healthy people across ages. Germline V CDR1 and CDR2: LNHDA, SQIVND (reference sequence). Trimming removed 4 bases at V and 1 base at J, with 6 bases between. CDR3 size: 13 residues. Findings and limits, study-wide: TCR beta diversity correlated strongly with naive T cell percentage.

This clonotype was seen a handful of times. Its target is unknown. Through a sample-barcoded 5' primer and a J-beta primer mix, a second PCR was run for roughly 7 to 12 cycles. Individual samples furnished no less than 2.5 million CDR3-containing paired-end reads apiece. MiXCR was run by TCRdb on the 5' RACE reads, yielding one entry per CDR3 protein. The sample holds more than 450,000 distinct CDR3 sequences, around a quarter seen once. The same sample was also used in a study of T cells of mothers and their children. From that paper: In the second PCR, M1S primer introduced barcodes and 2-4 random bases.

Sequencing used blood. The chain joins TRBV19 to TRBJ2-3; D could derive from TRBD1 or TRBD2 (5 bases each). The clonotype comes from a boy under 10 years old in good health. The CDR3 DNA sequence: TGTGCCAGTAGTAGGGACGGCACAGATACGCAGTATTTT. Translated: CASSRDGTDTQYF.